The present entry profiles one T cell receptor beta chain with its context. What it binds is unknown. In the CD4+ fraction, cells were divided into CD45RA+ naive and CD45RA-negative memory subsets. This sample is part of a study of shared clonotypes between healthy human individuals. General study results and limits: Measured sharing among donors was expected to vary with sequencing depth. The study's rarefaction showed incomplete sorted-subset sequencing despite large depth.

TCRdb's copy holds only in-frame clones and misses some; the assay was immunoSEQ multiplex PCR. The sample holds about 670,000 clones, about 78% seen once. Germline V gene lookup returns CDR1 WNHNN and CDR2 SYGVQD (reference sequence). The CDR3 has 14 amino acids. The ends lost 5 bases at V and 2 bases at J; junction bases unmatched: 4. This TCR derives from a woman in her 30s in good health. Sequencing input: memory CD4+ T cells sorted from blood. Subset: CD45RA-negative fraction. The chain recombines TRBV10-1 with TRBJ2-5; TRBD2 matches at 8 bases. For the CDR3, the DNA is TGCGCCAGCAGTCGGCGGGAGGCACAAGAGACCCAGTACTTC. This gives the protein CASSRREAQETQYF.